These T cell receptor beta chains were read from a single sample in a study of cytomegalovirus exposure and HLA in healthy donors. The repertoire was sequenced with immunoSEQ multiplex PCR; TCRdb's copy has only in-frame clones and lacks some. The table shows 150,000 to 190,000 clones, with roughly four fifths occurring only once. The sequenced sample consisted of PBMCs. The receptors originated from a man between 18 and 35 years old in good health and CMV-seronegative. The CDR3 runs from the conserved cysteine through the conserved F or W. Fields, in order: V gene, J gene, clone size, D gene, CDR3 protein, CDR3 DNA. A D gene is named only where the DNA matches it firmly. Only some rows state a clone size, as once, few, many or a class for expanded clones.

>TRBV19|TRBJ2-5|NA|TRBD2
CASSLGGLAGQETQYF
TGTGCCAGTAGCCTTGGGGGACTAGCGGGCCAAGAGACCCAGTACTTC
>TRBV10-1|TRBJ2-5|NA|TRBD2
CASSENSGSGRETQYF
TGCGCCAGCAGTGAAAATAGCGGGAGCGGGAGAGAGACCCAGTACTTC
>TRBV18|TRBJ2-3|NA|TRBD1
CASSPPRTGSDTQYF
TGTGCCAGCTCACCACCGAGGACAGGGTCAGATACGCAGTATTTT
>TRBV5-1|TRBJ1-2|NA|NA
CASSFGQNYGYTF
TGCGCCAGCAGCTTTGGCCAAAACTATGGCTACACCTTC
>TRBV27|TRBJ2-7|NA|TRBD2
CASRTARGSGGHEQYF
TGTGCCAGCAGGACTGCTAGGGGTAGCGGGGGACACGAGCAGTACTTC
>TRBV7-9|TRBJ1-1|NA|NA
CSSSPRGGGTNTEAFF
TGTTCCAGCAGCCCGCGTGGGGGGGGGACGAACACTGAAGCTTTCTTT
>TRBV9|TRBJ2-1|NA|TRBD2
CASSLSGSDEQFF
TGTGCCAGCAGCCTTAGCGGGAGCGATGAGCAGTTCTTC
>TRBV19|TRBJ2-3|NA|TRBD1
CASSMGGQGVTDTQYF
TGTGCCAGTAGTATGGGGGGACAGGGGGTCACAGATACGCAGTATTTT
>TRBV7-2|TRBJ2-1|once|NA
CASSLADRYNEQFF
TGTGCCAGCAGCTTAGCGGACAGATACAATGAGCAGTTCTTC
>TRBV27|TRBJ1-2|NA|NA
CASSRGTTTYGYTF
TGTGCCAGCTCCCGAGGGACAACCACCTATGGCTACACCTTC
>TRBV10-3|TRBJ2-1|NA|NA
CAISESLEYNEQFF
TGTGCCATCAGTGAGTCCCTGGAGTATAATGAGCAGTTCTTC
>TRBV27|TRBJ2-7|once|TRBD2
CASSPRTSGFEQYF
TGTGCCAGCAGTCCCCGGACTAGCGGGTTCGAGCAGTACTTC
>TRBV4-3|TRBJ2-2|NA|NA
CASSQDPWERSGELFF
TGCGCCAGCAGCCAAGATCCGTGGGAGAGGTCCGGGGAGCTGTTTTTT
>TRBV21-1|TRBJ1-1|NA|NA
CASSKGWGQGAFF
NA
>TRBV6-1|TRBJ1-2|NA|NA
CASSESGQPNGYTF
TGTGCCAGCAGTGAATCAGGACAGCCTAATGGCTACACCTTC
>TRBV29-1|TRBJ2-2|NA|TRBD1
CSVGTTGIAGELFF
TGCAGCGTTGGAACGACAGGGATCGCCGGGGAGCTGTTTTTT
>TRBV27|TRBJ2-7|NA|NA
CASSHPPGLRVWEQYF
TGTGCCAGCAGTCACCCCCCGGGACTCCGGGTATGGGAGCAGTACTTC